This is a list of T cell receptor beta chains from one sample in a study of long-term antiretroviral therapy in people with HIV. Sequenced by immunoSEQ multiplex PCR; TCRdb stores in-frame clones only, minus some. The top ten clones hold almost 8% of a sample with 15,000 to 20,000 clones, 78% of them seen once. Here the sequenced sample was unsorted PBMCs, taken at the start of antiretroviral therapy, before treatment. The receptors originated from a middle-aged woman with HIV. Each CDR3 is given with its conserved first and last residue. D genes are given only for firm matches. The size field is filled for only some rows; it gives once, few, many or a size class.

15	TRBV28	TRBJ1-5	TRBD1	.	CASSPGDRMGQPQHF	TGTGCCAGCAGTCCCGGGGACAGGATGGGTCAGCCCCAGCATTTT
11	TRBV20-1	TRBJ2-5	.	.	CSGGIRETQYF	TGCAGTGGGGGGATTCGAGAGACCCAGTACTTC
13	TRBV6-5	TRBJ1-5	.	.	CASSHGVESAQHF	TGTGCCAGCAGTCACGGGGTCGAGAGTGCCCAGCATTTT
15	TRBV19	TRBJ1-6	.	.	CASSIRGAEYSPLHF	TGTGCCAGTAGTATCAGAGGGGCCGAATATTCACCCCTCCACTTT
15	TRBV2	TRBJ2-2	.	.	CASSLEDGNTGELFF	TGTGCCAGCAGCCTCGAGGACGGGAACACCGGGGAGCTGTTTTTT
17	TRBV27	TRBJ2-7	TRBD2	.	CASSLQWTSGGAYEQYF	TGTGCCAGCAGTTTACAATGGACTAGCGGGGGGGCATACGAGCAGTACTTC
13	TRBV28	TRBJ2-3	.	.	CASSWGGIGTQYF	TGTGCCAGCAGCTGGGGGGGCATCGGTACGCAGTATTTT
13	TRBV4-1	TRBJ1-1	.	.	CASSRQTDSEAFF	TGCGCCAGCAGTCGACAAACTGATTCTGAAGCTTTCTTT
14	TRBV9	TRBJ1-2	.	.	CASSVTPTDYGYTF	TGTGCCAGCAGCGTAACTCCGACTGACTATGGCTACACCTTC
13	TRBV7-2	TRBJ1-6	.	few	CASSLKAGSPLHF	TGTGCCAGCAGCTTGAAGGCGGGATCACCCCTCCACTTT
14	TRBV15	TRBJ1-1	.	few	CATSWRGENTEAFF	TGTGCCACCAGCTGGAGAGGAGAAAACACTGAAGCTTTCTTT
13	TRBV28	TRBJ1-2	TRBD1	.	CASRRQGRDGYTF	TGTGCCAGCAGGAGACAGGGGAGGGATGGCTACACCTTC
15	TRBV15	TRBJ1-1	TRBD1	.	CATSRQGNMNTEAFF	TGTGCCACCAGCCGACAGGGGAACATGAACACTGAAGCTTTCTTT
13	TRBV28	TRBJ1-1	TRBD1	.	CASRLYRGSGAFF	TGTGCCAGCAGACTTTACAGGGGCAGTGGAGCTTTCTTT
14	TRBV28	TRBJ1-6	.	.	CASSPRALLPPLHF	TGTGCCAGCAGTCCCCGGGCCCTATTGCCACCCCTCCACTTT
13	TRBV11-3	TRBJ1-1	.	.	CASHASGGTEAFF	TGTGCCAGCCACGCCTCGGGCGGCACTGAAGCTTTCTTT
15	TRBV7-2	TRBJ1-1	TRBD1	.	CASSPRTGGYTEAFF	TGTGCCAGCAGCCCGCGGACAGGGGGTTACACTGAAGCTTTCTTT
15	TRBV19	TRBJ2-7	TRBD1	few	CASANPGGPTYEQYF	TGTGCCAGTGCCAACCCAGGGGGCCCCACCTACGAGCAGTACTTC
13	TRBV19	TRBJ2-7	.	few	CASSLQGSHEQYF	TGTGCCAGTAGTCTCCAGGGAAGTCACGAGCAGTACTTC
17	TRBV19	TRBJ1-1	.	few	CASSIPQGWGEDTEAFF	TGTGCCAGTAGTATTCCGCAGGGCTGGGGTGAAGACACTGAAGCTTTCTTT
13	TRBV18	TRBJ2-3	.	.	CASSPLGADTQYF	TGTGCCAGCTCACCACTCGGGGCAGATACGCAGTATTTT
19	TRBV4-3	TRBJ2-3	TRBD2	.	CASSQDYSGTSGGTDTQYF	TGCGCCAGCAGCCAAGATTATTCCGGGACTAGCGGGGGCACAGATACGCAGTATTTT
19	TRBV4-3	TRBJ2-7	TRBD1	.	CASSQGSQGIIAELNEQYF	TGCGCCAGCAGCCAAGGGTCACAGGGGATCATCGCGGAGCTTAACGAGCAGTACTTC
14	TRBV4-1	TRBJ2-7	TRBD1	.	CASKPGQGAYEQYF	TGCGCCAGCAAACCGGGACAGGGGGCGTACGAGCAGTACTTC
14	TRBV18	TRBJ1-1	.	.	CASSPLPENTEAFF	TGTGCCAGCTCACCACTCCCGGAAAACACTGAAGCTTTCTTT
17	TRBV4-1	TRBJ2-7	TRBD1	once	CASSREGAGLFLYEQYF	TGCGCCAGCAGCCGAGAGGGGGCAGGGTTGTTTTTGTACGAGCAGTACTTC
15	TRBV5-4	TRBJ2-3	.	.	CASSLDFSGSDTQYF	TGTGCCAGCAGCTTGGACTTTTCTGGGTCAGATACGCAGTATTTT
15	TRBV7-8	TRBJ2-7	.	.	CASSLYRTELYEQYF	TGTGCCAGCAGCTTATACAGGACAGAACTATACGAGCAGTACTTC
12	TRBV30	TRBJ2-7	.	few	CAWSTTSYEQYF	TGTGCCTGGAGTACCACTAGCTACGAGCAGTACTTC
15	TRBV19	TRBJ1-5	TRBD1	few	CASSKPGQGDQPQHF	TGTGCCAGTAGTAAGCCGGGACAGGGCGATCAGCCCCAGCATTTT
15	TRBV6-1	TRBJ2-1	.	few	CASSDQPGQGNEQFF	TGTGCCAGCAGTGACCAACCGGGACAAGGAAATGAGCAGTTCTTC
11	TRBV20-1	TRBJ2-7	TRBD1	once	CSATGTVDKYF	TGCAGTGCGACCGGGACAGTAGATAAGTACTTC
14	TRBV2	TRBJ1-5	.	few	CASSGLRGGQPQHF	TGTGCCAGCAGTGGTTTAAGGGGAGGGCAGCCCCAGCATTTT
18	TRBV4-2	TRBJ1-1	TRBD1	.	CASSQDNGQGAFDTEAFF	TGTGCCAGCAGCCAGGATAACGGACAGGGGGCTTTTGACACTGAAGCTTTCTTT
15	TRBV2	TRBJ1-1	.	.	CASSVGSGLNTEAFF	TGTGCCAGCAGTGTGGGTTCAGGGCTGAACACTGAAGCTTTCTTT
17	TRBV23-1	TRBJ2-2	TRBD1	.	CASSPPLTGSNTGELFF	TGCGCCAGCAGTCCCCCCCTGACAGGGTCGAACACCGGGGAGCTGTTTTTT
15	TRBV19	TRBJ1-5	.	.	CASSSGGRANQPQHF	TGTGCCAGTAGTAGTGGGGGTAGGGCTAATCAGCCCCAGCATTTT
17	TRBV4-2	TRBJ2-5	TRBD2	.	CASSQDFNGGAGETQYF	TGTGCCAGCAGCCAAGATTTTAACGGGGGGGCCGGGGAGACCCAGTACTTC
15	TRBV21-1	TRBJ1-4	.	.	CASSTKAGRFEKLFF	TGTGCCAGCAGCACTAAGGCAGGGAGGTTTGAAAAACTGTTTTTT
16	TRBV5-1	TRBJ2-5	TRBD2	.	CASSLAPSGGLETQYF	TGCGCCAGCAGCTTGGCCCCTAGCGGGGGGTTAGAGACCCAGTACTTC